This paragraph covers one TCR beta chain sequence. The target antigen is unknown. There were TCR beta CDR3 regions amplified from RNA transcripts. Researchers ran a first-round RT-PCR on the TCR CDR3 using the HTBI primer set. MiXCR, applied by TCRdb to the multiplex PCR reads, yields one record per CDR3 protein. Here the sample spans 640,000 or so distinct CDR3 sequences, 13% to 15% being singletons. The source of the sample is a study of T cells in Graves' hyperthyroidism and ophthalmopathy. Notes on the study in general: Blood held most thyroid clonotypes expanded above 0.001 frequency.

In making diagnoses, clinical symptoms, serum thyroxine and TRAb, thyroid ultrasound and orbital computed tomography were all used. This CDR3 is 13 amino acids long. V gave up 3 bases and J gave up 7 bases, with 10 bases separating them. This chain uses TRBV12-3 or TRBV12-4 with TRBJ1-5; D ambiguous. This TCR was sampled from a young woman with Graves' ophthalmopathy. Source material: blood. The CDR3, as DNA: TGTGCCAGCAGTTTTGGGGTAACGCAGCCCCAGCATTTT. The encoded protein is CASSFGVTQPQHF.